What follows are 19 T cell receptor beta chains derived from one specimen sequenced in a study of identical twins. TCRdb ran MiXCR on the 5' RACE reads and lists one entry per CDR3 protein. In the table there are more than 400,000 distinct CDR3 sequences, 15% of which are singletons. The sample was also linked to a second study, of yellow fever vaccine responses in identical twins.

Sequenced material: CD4+ T cells sorted from blood. The receptors come from a woman between 18 and 29 years old in good health.

The chain links TRBV10-3 to TRBJ2-5; 8 bases fit TRBD1. This CDR3 spans 14 amino acids. Germline V lookup: CDR1 ENHRY, CDR2 SYGVKD. V was clipped by 10 bases and J by 1 base; unmatched bases: 8. DNA of the CDR3: TGTGCCACGCTGGACAGGGAAACCCAAGAGACCCAGTACTTC. It is translated as CATLDRETQETQYF.

A note on this clonotype: The CDR3 carries no conserved terminal phenylalanine or tryptophan, so it likely arises from a read error. The CDR3 bases are TGTGCCAGCAGACAAGGGTCCCTGAGGGCTTTCCTT. Protein product: CASRQGSLRAFL. The chain has TRBV12-3 or TRBV12-4 and TRBJ1-1; no clear D gene. Trimming removed 6 bases from V and 11 bases from J, with 16 bases in between. The CDR3 is 12 amino acids.

This rearrangement joins TRBV12-3 or TRBV12-4 to TRBJ2-3, with a weak D call TRBD1 (7 bases). The CDR3 has 14 amino acids. V lost 6 bases and J 4 bases, leaving 14 bases between the germline ends. CDR3: CASSPGGGADTQYF. The DNA of the CDR3 is TGTGCCAGCAGCCCAGGGGGAGGCGCAGATACGCAGTATTTT.

This rearrangement joins TRBV19 to TRBJ2-1; D ambiguous. V gave up 5 bases and J gave up 6 bases, with 14 bases separating them. CDR1 and CDR2 (germline): LNHDA, SQIVND (reference sequence). This CDR3 is built from 14 residues. Here the CDR3 DNA reads TGTGCCAGTAGTGTACGGCCCATCGGCAATGAGCAGTTCTTC. It yields the protein CASSVRPIGNEQFF.

This clonotype showed up just a few times. The chain couples TRBV6-6 to TRBJ1-3; possibly TRBD1 for D (6 bases). V lost 8 bases to trimming and J lost 0 bases, with 8 bases between them. The CDR3 spans 13 residues. From germline, CDR1 is MNHNY and CDR2 SVGAGI (reference sequence). The CDR3 protein is CASYRDSGNTIYF. DNA of the CDR3: TGTGCCAGCTACAGGGACTCTGGAAACACCATATATTTT.

This clonotype has just a few counts. The chain is built from TRBV6-1 and TRBJ2-3; 9 nucleotides match TRBD2. CDR1 is MNHNS, CDR2 SASEGT, per germline. This CDR3 contains 15 residues. Trimming at V came to 6 bases and at J to 0 bases, leaving 4 bases not matched to a gene. The CDR3: CASSHTSGSTDTQYF. The DNA for the CDR3 is TGTGCCAGCAGCCATACTAGCGGGAGCACAGATACGCAGTATTTT.

This clonotype occurred a few times. The chain carries TRBV6-1 and TRBJ2-1, with D hard to call. The CDR3 runs 15 residues. Trimming took off 2 bases at V and 7 bases at J, with 15 bases between the two ends. Germline V lookup: CDR1 MNHNS, CDR2 SASEGT. The CDR3 sequence is CASSELPLGRNEQFF. The DNA for the CDR3 is TGTGCCAGCAGTGAACTCCCTCTCGGTCGGAATGAGCAGTTCTTC.

The V call is TRBV5-6, the J call TRBJ1-2; 8 bases fit TRBD1. Trimming removed 5 bases from V and 6 bases from J; junction bases left unmatched: 12. Germline V gene sequence: CDR1 SGHDT, CDR2 YYEEEE. The CDR3 has 15 residues. Here the CDR3 DNA reads TGTGCCAGCAGACCTAAACTAGGGACAGGTCATGGCTACACCTTC. Translation: CASRPKLGTGHGYTF.

In its sample, this clonotype was seen a few times. This chain joins TRBV20-1 and TRBJ1-6; a possible D gene is TRBD1 (5 bases). There are 17 residues in the CDR3. V lost 0 bases to trimming and J lost 7 bases, with 19 bases between them. CDR1 and CDR2 (germline): DFQATT, SNEGSKA (reference sequence). The CDR3 here is CSAREPSPRAPNSPLHF. In nucleotides, the CDR3 is TGCAGTGCTAGAGAGCCCTCGCCCAGGGCCCCAAATTCACCCCTCCACTTT.

In its sample, this clonotype was seen a few times. V gene TRBV7-8 combines with J gene TRBJ2-7; TRBD2 might be the D (5 bases). This CDR3 has 16 amino acids. The ends were cut back, 0 bases at V and 2 bases at J, with 14 bases in the middle. Germline loops: CDR1 SGHVS, CDR2 FQNEAQ. The CDR3 reads CASSLATQRLTYEQYF. CDR3 sequence (DNA): TGTGCCAGCAGCTTAGCTACCCAGCGGCTAACCTACGAGCAGTACTTC.

This clonotype appeared a few times. The rearrangement links TRBV5-1 to TRBJ2-6, with D uncertain. Per germline, CDR1 SGHRS and CDR2 YFSETQ. Between the trimmed V and J ends, which lost 4 bases and 2 bases, there was a span of 10 bases. This CDR3 region has 15 residues. CDR3 bases: TGCGCCAGCAGCCCGCAGAATACTGGGGCCAACGTCCTGACTTTC. Translating it yields CASSPQNTGANVLTF.

This clonotype was detected a few times. The chain couples TRBV5-1 to TRBJ2-5, with TRBD2 identical over 9 bases. The V segment lost 0 bases and the J segment 2 bases; nucleotides outside the gene matches: 5. The germline CDR1 and CDR2 sequences are SGHRS and YFSETQ. The CDR3 has 16 residues. Here the CDR3 reads CASSLAPAGGQETQYF. In nucleotides, the CDR3 is TGCGCCAGCAGCTTGGCACCTGCGGGAGGGCAAGAGACCCAGTACTTC.

In its sample, this clonotype was seen a few times. J is TRBJ2-1 and V is TRBV7-9; D ambiguous. Trimming took off 1 base at V and 5 bases at J, with 9 bases between the two ends. Germline CDR1 reads SEHNR; CDR2 reads FQNEAQ (reference sequence). This CDR3 is 14 amino acids long. CDR3 in amino acids: CASSLGPANNEQFF. The CDR3 DNA is TGTGCCAGCAGCTTAGGTCCTGCAAACAATGAGCAGTTCTTC.

This clonotype occurred a few times. This CDR3 reads CASSSARHTSTDTQYF. CDR3 nucleotides: TGCGCCAGCAGCTCGGCCAGACACACTAGCACAGATACGCAGTATTTT. The chain recombines TRBV5-1 with TRBJ2-3, with D hard to call. The CDR3 sequence is 16 residues long. The V end was cut by 3 bases, the J end by 0 bases, with 14 bases between. Germline V CDR1 and CDR2: SGHRS, YFSETQ. Together with reference TRBV5-1 and TRBJ2-3, the CDR3 gives the full variable domain: KAGVTQTPRYLIKTRGQQVTLSCSPISGHRSVSWYQQTPGQGLQFLFEYFSETQRNKGNFPGRFSGRQFSNSRSEMNVSTLELGDSALYLCASSSARHTSTDTQYFGPGTRLTVL.

This clonotype was recorded at least ten times. The chain recombines TRBV5-1 with TRBJ2-3; 11 bases line up with TRBD1. V lost 4 bases and J lost 4; bases outside the gene matches: 5. The CDR3 covers 15 residues. Germline V lookup: CDR1 SGHRS, CDR2 YFSETQ. The DNA for the CDR3 is TGCGCCAGCAGCACCGGGACAGGGGGTTCAGATACGCAGTATTTT. Translation gives CASSTGTGGSDTQYF.

V gene TRBV7-9 combines with J gene TRBJ1-6, with D perhaps TRBD1 (5 bases). Germline V gives CDR1 SEHNR, CDR2 FQNEAQ (reference sequence). There are 14 residues in the CDR3. V was trimmed by 5 bases and J by 12 bases, leaving 17 bases between them. The CDR3: CASSRGRILGPLHF. CDR3 DNA sequence: TGTGCCAGCAGCAGGGGTCGCATATTGGGACCCCTCCACTTT.

This clonotype has a handful of counts. The chain combines TRBV19 with TRBJ1-1, with no clear D. V gave up 6 bases and J gave up 6 bases, with 11 bases separating them. Germline CDR1 LNHDA, CDR2 SQIVND (reference sequence). The CDR3 is 12 residues long. The CDR3 is CASSQEVAEAFF. The DNA for the CDR3 is TGTGCCAGTAGCCAGGAGGTCGCTGAAGCTTTCTTT.

This clonotype was counted between two and nine times. The CDR3 nucleotides read TGTGCCACCAGTGATCCCGCAGGACTAGCGTCCGGGGAGCTGTTTTTT. It encodes CATSDPAGLASGELFF. The V gene is TRBV24-1, the J gene TRBJ2-2; 9 bases match TRBD2. Losses at the gene ends were 3 bases for V and 6 bases for J; bases not matched to a gene: 7. Germline CDR1 and CDR2: KGHDR and SFDVKD. This CDR3 contains 16 residues.

This sequence joins TRBV20-1 and TRBJ2-1; TRBD1 or TRBD2 may be the D gene (5 bases each). The CDR3 is made up of 13 amino acids. Germline V CDR1 and CDR2: DFQATT, SNEGSKA (reference sequence). V was shortened by 3 bases and J by 7 bases, with 13 bases between the two germline ends. CDR3 sequence (DNA): TGCAGTGCTAGCCTCCGGGACGCTAATGAGCAGTTCTTC. It translates to CSASLRDANEQFF.